This TCR beta chain comes out of a study of PD-1 blockade in mismatch repair-deficient tumors. Whole-study results and caveats: Tumor-resident clones, often undetectable pretreatment in blood, expanded then contracted after pembrolizumab.

Details on this clone: Its cognate antigen is unknown.

The CDR3 contains 14 residues. The V end lost 3 bases, the J end lost 3 bases, and 11 bases lay between the germline ends. Germline-derived CDR1 and CDR2 are LNHDA and SQIVND (reference sequence). The data were produced by immunoSEQ multiplex PCR, yet TCRdb's version contains in-frame clones alone and is incomplete. The table includes some 120,000 clones, 88% detected once. The sequenced sample was peripheral blood, obtained about 17 months after starting pembrolizumab. The source is an adult with mismatch repair-deficient cancer. The gene calls are TRBV19 and TRBJ1-2; D may be TRBD1 (5 bases). The CDR3 coding sequence is TGTGCCAGTAGTATTATAGCGGGGCACTATGGCTACACCTTC. Encoded protein: CASSIIAGHYGYTF.